This T cell receptor (beta chain) was observed in a study of blood T cells in healthy people across ages. The study recruited healthy Caucasian donors from Russia who were aged about 6 to 95. Next came a second PCR, run for about 6 to 11 cycles, which used a sample-barcoded 5' primer along with a J-beta primer mix. Each CDR3 protein gets one entry after TCRdb re-called the 5' RACE reads with MiXCR. The data hold about 780,000 distinct CDR3 sequences, with more than 35% observed a single time. The V and J ends lost 5 bases and 2 bases respectively, with 16 bases between them. The CDR3 totals 15 residues. Germline-derived CDR1 and CDR2 are MNHNS and SASEGT. This clonotype has only a few counts. Its antigen is as yet unknown. Overall study findings and caveats: Possibly, changes in expanded clonotypes were confounded because donor CMV status was unknown. A greater number of naive CD4+ cells and higher diversity distinguished long-lived donors from aged donors. Estimates based on one million T cells were treated as lower bounds.

This rearrangement joins TRBV6-1 to TRBJ2-7; D unresolved. The receptor was isolated from a man older than 75 in good health. Source material: blood. The CDR3 region is CASSIDPRNPYEQYF. The CDR3, as DNA: TGTGCCAGCAGTATTGATCCCAGGAACCCCTACGAGCAGTACTTC.